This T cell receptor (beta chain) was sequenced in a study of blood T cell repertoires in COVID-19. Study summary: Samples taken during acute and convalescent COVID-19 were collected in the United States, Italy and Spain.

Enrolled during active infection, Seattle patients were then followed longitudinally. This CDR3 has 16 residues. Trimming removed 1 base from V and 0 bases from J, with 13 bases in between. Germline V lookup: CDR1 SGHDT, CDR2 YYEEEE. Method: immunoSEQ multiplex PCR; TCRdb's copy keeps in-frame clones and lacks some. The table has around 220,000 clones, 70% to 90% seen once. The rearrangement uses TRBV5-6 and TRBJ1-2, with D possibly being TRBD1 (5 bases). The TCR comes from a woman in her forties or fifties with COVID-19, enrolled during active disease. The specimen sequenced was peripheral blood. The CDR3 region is CASSLLRREANYGYTF. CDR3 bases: TGTGCCAGCAGCTTGCTTCGCAGGGAAGCTAACTATGGCTACACCTTC. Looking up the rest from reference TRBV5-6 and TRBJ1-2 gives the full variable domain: DAGVTQSPTHLIKTRGQQVTLRCSPKSGHDTVSWYQQALGQGPQFIFQYYEEEERQRGNFPDRFSGHQFPNYSSELNVNALLLGDSALYLCASSLLRREANYGYTFGSGTRLTVV.